This TCR beta chain was identified during a study of CD8 T cells in ankylosing spondylitis. Study results and caveats: Among TCR beta sequences, a motif of eight highly homologous variants appeared characteristic of ankylosing spondylitis blood. From matched ankylosing spondylitis synovial fluid, disease-linked clones were reportedly recovered at significantly enriched levels.

In the case of this clonotype: No antigen is known for it.

TCRdb fed the 5' RACE reads into MiXCR, producing one record per CDR3 protein. This table holds some 90,000 distinct CDR3 sequences, around 30% found once. CDR3 size: 15 residues. Germline V gene lookup returns CDR1 SGHRS and CDR2 YFSETQ. The germline V and J ends were trimmed by 0 bases and 2 bases, with 12 bases remaining between them. The origin of this receptor is a male donor with ankylosing spondylitis or in good health (not recorded which). The sample consisted of blood, either unsorted or a sorted T cell fraction (not recorded which). The rearrangement joins TRBV5-1 to TRBJ2-7; D is perhaps TRBD1 (5 bases). CDR3 loop: CASSLAGTGTYEQYF. Written as DNA, the CDR3 is TGCGCCAGCAGCTTGGCCGGAACAGGTACCTACGAGCAGTACTTC.